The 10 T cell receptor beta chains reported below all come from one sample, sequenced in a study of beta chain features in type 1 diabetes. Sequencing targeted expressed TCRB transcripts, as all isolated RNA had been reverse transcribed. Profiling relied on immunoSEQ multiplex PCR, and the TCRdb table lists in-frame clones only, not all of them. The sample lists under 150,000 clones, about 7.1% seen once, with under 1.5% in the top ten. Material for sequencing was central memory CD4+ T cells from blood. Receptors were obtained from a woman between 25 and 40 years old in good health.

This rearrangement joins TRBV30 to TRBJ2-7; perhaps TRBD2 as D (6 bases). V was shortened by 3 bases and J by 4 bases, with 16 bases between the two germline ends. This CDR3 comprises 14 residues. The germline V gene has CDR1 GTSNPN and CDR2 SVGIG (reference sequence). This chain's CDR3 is CAWRSKAGKYEQYF. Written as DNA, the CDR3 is TGTGCCTGGAGGTCCAAGGCGGGGAAATACGAGCAGTACTTC.

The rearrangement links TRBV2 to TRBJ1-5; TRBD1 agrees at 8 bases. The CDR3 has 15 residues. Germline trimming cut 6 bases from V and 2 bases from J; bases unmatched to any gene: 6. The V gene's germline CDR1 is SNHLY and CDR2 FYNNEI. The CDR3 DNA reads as TGTGCCAGCAGCCCCGACAGGGGCGGCAATCAGCCCCAGCATTTT. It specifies CASSPDRGGNQPQHF.

The CDR3 protein is CASSGGPTATYEQYF. The CDR3 DNA is TGTGCCAGCAGCGGAGGCCCGACGGCCACCTACGAGCAGTACTTC. The J gene is TRBJ2-7, the V gene TRBV5-4; weak D call: TRBD2 (5 bases). This CDR3 is built from 15 residues. The germline gives CDR1 SGHNT, CDR2 YYREEE (reference sequence). V dropped 4 bases and J dropped 2 bases, with 16 bases sitting between them.

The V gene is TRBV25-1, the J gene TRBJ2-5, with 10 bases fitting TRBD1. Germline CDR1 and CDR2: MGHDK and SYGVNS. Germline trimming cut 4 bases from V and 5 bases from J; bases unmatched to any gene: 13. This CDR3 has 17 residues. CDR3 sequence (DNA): TGTGCCAGCAGTGTCGGGGCCGGGACAGGGGTGAAGGAGACCCAGTACTTC. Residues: CASSVGAGTGVKETQYF.

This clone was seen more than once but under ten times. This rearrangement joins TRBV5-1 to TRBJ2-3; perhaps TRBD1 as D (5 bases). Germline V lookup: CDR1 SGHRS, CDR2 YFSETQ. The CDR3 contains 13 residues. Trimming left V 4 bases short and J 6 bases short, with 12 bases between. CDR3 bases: TGCGCCAGCAGCGTTCAGGGTTCTGATACGCAGTATTTT. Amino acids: CASSVQGSDTQYF.

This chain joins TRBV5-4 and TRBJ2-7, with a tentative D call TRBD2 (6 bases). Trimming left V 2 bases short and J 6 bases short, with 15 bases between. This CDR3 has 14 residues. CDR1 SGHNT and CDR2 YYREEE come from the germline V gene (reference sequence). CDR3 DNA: TGTGCCAGCAGCTTAGATTTTGGAGGGACCGAGCAGTACTTC. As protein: CASSLDFGGTEQYF. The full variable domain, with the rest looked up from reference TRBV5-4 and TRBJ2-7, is ETGVTQSPTHLIKTRGQQVTLRCSSQSGHNTVSWYQQALGQGPQFIFQYYREEENGRGNFPPRFSGLQFPNYSSELNVNALELDDSALYLCASSLDFGGTEQYFGPGTRLTVT.

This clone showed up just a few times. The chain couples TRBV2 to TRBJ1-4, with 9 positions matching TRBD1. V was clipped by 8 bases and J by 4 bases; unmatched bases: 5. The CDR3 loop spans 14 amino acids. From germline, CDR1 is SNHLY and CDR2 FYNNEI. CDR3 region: CASSAGQGNEKLFF. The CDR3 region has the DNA TGTGCCAGCTCAGCGGGACAGGGTAATGAAAAACTGTTTTTT.

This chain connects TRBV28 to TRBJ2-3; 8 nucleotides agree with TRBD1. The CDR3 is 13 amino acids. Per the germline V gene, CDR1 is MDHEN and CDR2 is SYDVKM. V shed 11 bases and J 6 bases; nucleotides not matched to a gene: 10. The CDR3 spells CALRDRSLDTQYF. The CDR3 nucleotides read TGTGCCCTCAGGGACAGGTCGTTGGATACGCAGTATTTT. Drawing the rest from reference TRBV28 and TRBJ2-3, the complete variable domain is DVKVTQSSRYLVKRTGEKVFLECVQDMDHENMFWYRQDPGLGLRLIYFSYDVKMKEKGDIPEGYSVSREKKERFSLILESASTNQTSMYLCALRDRSLDTQYFGPGTRLTVL.

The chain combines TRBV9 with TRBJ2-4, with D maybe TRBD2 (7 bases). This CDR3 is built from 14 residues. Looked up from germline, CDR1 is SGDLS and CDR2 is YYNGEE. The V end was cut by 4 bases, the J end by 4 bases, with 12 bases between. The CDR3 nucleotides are TGTGCCAGCAGCAAGGGAGGGGGAAAAAACATTCAGTACTTC. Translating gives CASSKGGGKNIQYF.

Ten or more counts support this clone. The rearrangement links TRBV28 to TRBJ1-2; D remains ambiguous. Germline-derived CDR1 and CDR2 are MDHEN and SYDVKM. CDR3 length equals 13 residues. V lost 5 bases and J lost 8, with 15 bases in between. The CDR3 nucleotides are TGTGCCAGCAGTCCGGGAGGGTTCGAAGGCTACACCTTC. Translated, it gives CASSPGGFEGYTF.